The T cell receptor (beta chain) under discussion was sequenced for a study of vaccination and CD4 T cells after COVID-19. Study-level background: The convalescents included six males and four females, and among them two were Hispanic while seven were Caucasian.

The Oncomine TCR Beta short-read assay was applied to DNA of cultured CD4+ T cells. TCRdb itself ran the PCR reads through MiXCR, one entry per CDR3 protein. Here the sample spans 12,000 or so distinct CDR3 sequences, over 60% being singletons. To note about this clonotype: Its antigen is undetermined.

Documented treatment: approximately nine-day PBMC culture with coronavirus spike peptide pools or control peptides (ViraFEST assay). Antigen-specific T cell expansion with peptide pools preceded TCR sequencing in the ViraFEST approach. Days 3 and 7 were when half the medium was replaced with fresh IL-2 medium. The CDR3 is made up of 20 amino acids. Looked up from germline, CDR1 is SGHNT and CDR2 is YYREEE (reference sequence). V gave up 4 bases and J gave up 5 bases; unmatched junction bases: 21. The source is a human donor who had recovered from COVID-19. This rearrangement joins TRBV5-4 to TRBJ1-6, with 7 bases that match TRBD1. Specimen: CD4+ T cells from blood, cultured in vitro. CDR3 DNA sequence: TGTGCCAGCAGCGCACCCACTCCGGGACAGAGAGACCTCGATAATTCACCCCTCCACTTT. As protein: CASSAPTPGQRDLDNSPLHF.